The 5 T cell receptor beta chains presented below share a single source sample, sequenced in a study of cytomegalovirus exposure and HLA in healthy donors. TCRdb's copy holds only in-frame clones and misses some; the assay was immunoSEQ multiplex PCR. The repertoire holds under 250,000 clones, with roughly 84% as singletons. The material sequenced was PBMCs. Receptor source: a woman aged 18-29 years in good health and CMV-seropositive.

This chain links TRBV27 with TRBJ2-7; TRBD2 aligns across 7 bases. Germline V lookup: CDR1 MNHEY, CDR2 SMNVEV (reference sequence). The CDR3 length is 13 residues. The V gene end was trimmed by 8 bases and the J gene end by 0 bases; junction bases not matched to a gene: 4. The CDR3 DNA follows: TGTGCCAGCTGGGCTAGCGGCTCCTACGAGCAGTACTTC. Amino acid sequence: CASWASGSYEQYF.

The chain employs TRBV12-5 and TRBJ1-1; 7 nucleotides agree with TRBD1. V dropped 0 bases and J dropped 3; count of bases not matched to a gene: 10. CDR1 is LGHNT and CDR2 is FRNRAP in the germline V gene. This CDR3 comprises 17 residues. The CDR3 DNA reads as TGTGCTAGTGGTTTGGTATGGGTAGGGGGCGAGGACACTGAAGCTTTCTTT. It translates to CASGLVWVGGEDTEAFF.

CDR3 sequence: CASSSGAWTGGLTEAFF. The DNA for the CDR3 is TGTGCCAGCAGTTCTGGGGCCTGGACAGGGGGCCTGACTGAAGCTTTCTTT. The gene calls are TRBV27 and TRBJ1-1, with 11 bases fitting TRBD1. Germline V gives CDR1 MNHEY, CDR2 SMNVEV (reference sequence). V gave up 4 bases and J gave up 5 bases; unmatched junction bases: 12. The CDR3 is 17 amino acids.

CDR3 sequence (DNA): TGTGCCAGTTTCTCGGGGACTAGCGGGTACAATGAGCAGTTCTTC. This gives the protein CASFSGTSGYNEQFF. The rearrangement uses TRBV27 and TRBJ2-1; TRBD2 matches 12 bases. Per germline, CDR1 MNHEY and CDR2 SMNVEV (reference sequence). There are 15 residues in the CDR3. After removal of 9 bases from V and 4 bases from J, the junction contained 7 bases not matched to a gene.

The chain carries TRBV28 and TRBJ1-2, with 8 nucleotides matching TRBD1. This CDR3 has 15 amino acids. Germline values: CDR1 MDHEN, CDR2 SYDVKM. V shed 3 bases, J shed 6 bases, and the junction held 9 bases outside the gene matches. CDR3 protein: CASSFETGVENGYTF. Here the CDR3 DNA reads TGTGCCAGCAGTTTTGAGACAGGGGTGGAGAATGGCTACACCTTC.